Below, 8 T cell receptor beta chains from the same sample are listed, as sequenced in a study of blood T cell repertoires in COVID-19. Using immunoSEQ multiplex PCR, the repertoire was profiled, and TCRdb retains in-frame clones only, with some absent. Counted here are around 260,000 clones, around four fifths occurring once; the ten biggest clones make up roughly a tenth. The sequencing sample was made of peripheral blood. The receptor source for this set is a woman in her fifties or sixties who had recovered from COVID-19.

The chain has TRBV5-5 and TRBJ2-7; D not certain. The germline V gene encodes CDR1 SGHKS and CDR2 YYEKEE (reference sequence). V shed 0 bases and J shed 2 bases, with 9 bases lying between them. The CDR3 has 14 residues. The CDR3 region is CASSLGPGTYEQYF. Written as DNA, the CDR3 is TGTGCCAGCAGCTTGGGGCCAGGAACCTACGAGCAGTACTTC.

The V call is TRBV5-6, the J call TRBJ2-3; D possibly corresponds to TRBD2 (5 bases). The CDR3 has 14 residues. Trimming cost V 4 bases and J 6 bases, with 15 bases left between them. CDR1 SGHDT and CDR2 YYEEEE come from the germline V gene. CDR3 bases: TGTGCCAGCAGCGGTAGCGACACGGTCGATACGCAGTATTTT. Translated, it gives CASSGSDTVDTQYF.

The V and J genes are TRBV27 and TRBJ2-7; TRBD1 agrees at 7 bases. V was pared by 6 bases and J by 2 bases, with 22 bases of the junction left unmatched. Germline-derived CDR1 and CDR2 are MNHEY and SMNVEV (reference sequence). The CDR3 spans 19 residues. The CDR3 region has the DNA TGTGCCAGCAGCCTATCTCCCCCCCGATACGACAGGGTTGCCTACGAGCAGTACTTC. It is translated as CASSLSPPRYDRVAYEQYF.

CDR3 DNA sequence: TGTGCCAGCAGCCTGGGACAGGGGGCGCGACTGGACACTGAAGCTTTCTTT. Its translation is CASSLGQGARLDTEAFF. This chain links TRBV7-9 with TRBJ1-1; TRBD1 agrees at 12 bases. V was clipped by 5 bases and J by 3 bases; unmatched bases: 10. The CDR3 is made up of 17 amino acids. The V gene's germline CDR1 is SEHNR and CDR2 FQNEAQ (reference sequence).

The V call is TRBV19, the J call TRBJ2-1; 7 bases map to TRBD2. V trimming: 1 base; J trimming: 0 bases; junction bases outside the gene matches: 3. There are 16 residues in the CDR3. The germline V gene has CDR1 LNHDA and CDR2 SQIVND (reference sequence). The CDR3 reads CASSIGGSSSYNEQFF. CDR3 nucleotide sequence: TGTGCCAGTAGTATAGGCGGGAGCTCCTCCTACAATGAGCAGTTCTTC.

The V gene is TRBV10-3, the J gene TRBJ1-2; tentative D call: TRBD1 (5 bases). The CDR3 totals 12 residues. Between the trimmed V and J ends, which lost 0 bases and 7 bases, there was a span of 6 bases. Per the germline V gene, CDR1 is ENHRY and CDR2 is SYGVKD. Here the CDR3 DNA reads TGTGCCATCAGTGAGTCTAGGGGTGGCTACACCTTC. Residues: CAISESRGGYTF.

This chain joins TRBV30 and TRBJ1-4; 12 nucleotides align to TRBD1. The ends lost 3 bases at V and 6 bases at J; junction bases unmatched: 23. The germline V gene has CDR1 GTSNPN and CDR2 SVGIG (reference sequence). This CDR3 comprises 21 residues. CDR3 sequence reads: CAWSSSMGTPGQGAPDEKLFF. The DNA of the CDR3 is TGTGCCTGGAGCTCGTCAATGGGGACACCGGGACAGGGGGCGCCTGATGAAAAACTGTTTTTT.

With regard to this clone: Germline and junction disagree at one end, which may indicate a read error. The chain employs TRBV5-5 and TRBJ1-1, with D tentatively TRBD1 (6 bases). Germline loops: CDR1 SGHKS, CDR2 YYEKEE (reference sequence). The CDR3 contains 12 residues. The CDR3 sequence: CASSGQNPEAFF. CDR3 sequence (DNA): TGTGCCAGCAGCGGACAGAACCCTGAAGCTTTCTTT.